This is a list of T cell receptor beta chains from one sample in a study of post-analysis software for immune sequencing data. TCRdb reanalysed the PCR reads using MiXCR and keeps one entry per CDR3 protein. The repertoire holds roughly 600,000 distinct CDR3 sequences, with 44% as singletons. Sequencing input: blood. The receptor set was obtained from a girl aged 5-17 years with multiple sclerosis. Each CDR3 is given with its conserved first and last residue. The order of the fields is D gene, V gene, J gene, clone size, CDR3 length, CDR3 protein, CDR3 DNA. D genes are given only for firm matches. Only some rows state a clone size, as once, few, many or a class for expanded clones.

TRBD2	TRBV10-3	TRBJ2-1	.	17	CASLDRLAGRSYNEQFF	TGTGCATCGCTTGATCGGCTAGCGGGAAGGTCCTACAATGAGCAGTTCTTC
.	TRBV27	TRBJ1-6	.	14	CASSPTGPGSPLHF	TGTGCCAGCAGTCCTACAGGACCAGGATCACCCCTCCACTTT
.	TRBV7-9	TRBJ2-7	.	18	CASSSFGFRGGSSYEQYF	TGTGCCAGCAGCTCCTTTGGTTTCAGGGGCGGGTCCTCCTACGAGCAGTACTTC
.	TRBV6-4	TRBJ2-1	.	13	CASRVQGRNEQFF	TGTGCCAGCAGGGTACAGGGTCGGAATGAGCAGTTCTTC
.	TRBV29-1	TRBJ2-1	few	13	CSVGQVPLNEQFF	TGCAGCGTTGGACAGGTCCCCCTCAATGAGCAGTTCTTC
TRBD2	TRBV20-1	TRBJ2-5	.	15	CSARDRRGSQETQYF	TGCAGTGCTAGAGATCGGCGGGGGTCCCAAGAGACCCAGTACTTC
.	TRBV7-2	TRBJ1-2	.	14	CASSPNRVHYGYTF	TGTGCCAGCAGCCCCAACAGGGTTCACTATGGCTACACCTTC
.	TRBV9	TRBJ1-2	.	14	CASSWSLSNYGYTF	TGTGCCAGCAGCTGGTCCTTAAGTAACTATGGCTACACCTTC
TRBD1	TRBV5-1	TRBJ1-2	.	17	CASSLGGTGKAVYGYTF	TGCGCCAGCAGCTTGGGCGGGACAGGAAAGGCCGTCTATGGCTACACCTTC
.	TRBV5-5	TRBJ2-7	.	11	CASSFQGQQYF	TGTGCCAGCAGCTTTCAGGGGCAGCAGTACTTC
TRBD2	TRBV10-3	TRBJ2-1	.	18	CAISDISGGQSSYNEQFF	TGTGCCATCAGTGATATTAGCGGGGGCCAGAGCTCCTACAATGAGCAGTTCTTC
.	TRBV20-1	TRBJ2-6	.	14	CSAVQGTGANVLTF	TGCAGTGCCGTTCAGGGAACCGGGGCCAACGTCCTGACTTTC
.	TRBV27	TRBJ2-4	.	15	CASASRGLAKNIQYF	TGTGCCAGCGCATCGAGGGGGTTGGCCAAAAACATTCAGTACTTC
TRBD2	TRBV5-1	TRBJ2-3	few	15	CASSLAGLSTDTQYF	TGCGCCAGCAGCTTAGCGGGGCTTAGCACAGATACGCAGTATTTT
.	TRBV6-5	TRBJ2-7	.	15	CASSYHDRGDYEQYF	TGTGCCAGCAGTTACCACGATCGGGGAGACTACGAGCAGTACTTC
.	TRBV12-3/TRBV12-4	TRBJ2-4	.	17	CASSFRGAHLTKNIQYF	TGTGCCAGCAGTTTTCGGGGAGCACACTTGACCAAAAACATTCAGTACTTC
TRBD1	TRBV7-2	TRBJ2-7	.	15	CASSPQTGMPYEQYF	TGTGCCAGCAGCCCGCAGACAGGGATGCCCTACGAGCAGTACTTC
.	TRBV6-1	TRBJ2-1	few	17	CASSEVAGASSYNEQFF	TGTGCCAGCAGTGAGGTCGCCGGAGCCAGCTCCTACAATGAGCAGTTCTTC
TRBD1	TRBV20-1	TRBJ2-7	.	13	CSAEDRGREEQYF	TGCAGTGCTGAGGACAGGGGGCGAGAAGAGCAGTACTTC
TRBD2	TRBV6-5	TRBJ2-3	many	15	CASSLTSGGPNTQYF	TGTGCCAGCAGCTTGACTAGCGGGGGACCGAATACGCAGTATTTT
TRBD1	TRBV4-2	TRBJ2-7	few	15	CASSPGTGDLYEQYF	TGTGCCAGCAGCCCCGGGACAGGGGATCTCTACGAGCAGTACTTC
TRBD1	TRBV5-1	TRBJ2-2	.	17	CASSYGTGGRNTGELFF	TGCGCCAGCAGCTACGGGACAGGGGGACGCAACACCGGGGAGCTGTTTTTT
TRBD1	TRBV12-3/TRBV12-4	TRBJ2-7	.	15	CASSLRTGGFTEQYF	TGTGCCAGCAGTTTAAGGACAGGCGGGTTTACCGAGCAGTACTTC
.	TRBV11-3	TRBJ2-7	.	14	CASSLGSVVDEQYF	TGTGCCAGCAGCTTAGGGTCTGTTGTAGACGAGCAGTACTTC
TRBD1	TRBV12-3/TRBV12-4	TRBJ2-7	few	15	CASSLQGAVLYEQYF	TGTGCCAGCAGTCTCCAGGGGGCGGTCTTGTACGAGCAGTACTTC
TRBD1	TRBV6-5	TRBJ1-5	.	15	CASSRWTGDYQPQHF	TGTGCCAGCAGTAGATGGACAGGCGATTACCAGCCCCAGCATTTT
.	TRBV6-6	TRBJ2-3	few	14	CASTQAPYEDTQYF	TGTGCCAGCACACAAGCCCCCTATGAGGATACGCAGTATTTT
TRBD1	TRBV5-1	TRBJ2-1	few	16	CASSLGFGTDYNEQFF	TGCGCCAGCAGCTTGGGATTCGGGACAGATTACAATGAGCAGTTCTTC
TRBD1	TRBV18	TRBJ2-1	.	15	CASSSRTGGFNEQFF	TGTGCCAGCTCCTCCAGGACAGGGGGCTTCAATGAGCAGTTCTTC
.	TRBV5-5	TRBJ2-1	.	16	CASSLAEEVRRDEQFF	TGTGCCAGCAGCTTGGCGGAAGAGGTCCGGCGCGATGAGCAGTTCTTC
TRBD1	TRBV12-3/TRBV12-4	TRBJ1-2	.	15	CASSSVTGDNYGYTF	TGTGCCAGCAGTTCTGTGACAGGGGATAACTATGGCTACACCTTC
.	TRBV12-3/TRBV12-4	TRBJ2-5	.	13	CASSPDSDKTQYF	TGTGCCAGCAGCCCAGACTCCGATAAGACCCAGTACTTC